This T cell receptor (beta chain) derives from a study of cytomegalovirus exposure and HLA in healthy donors (dated by TCRdb to about 2017). About the study as a whole: In an earlier analysis of several hundred of the donors, 276 Gb of sequence data and 117 million unique TCR beta sequences from 180 million or so T cells were reported. The aim of the study was to test whether cataloging public T cell receptors could identify signatures of past pathogen exposure. Because of strong linkage in the cohort, five DR-DQ haplotypes were treated as single units for association and clustering. All discovery cohort repertoires had been generated on a single sequencing platform. The study combined high-throughput TCR immunosequencing, statistical association of individual TCRs with disease status, and machine learning to predict cytomegalovirus infection status. A later genetic analysis took genome-wide SNP genotypes for about three fifths of the 666 donors and used that subset as a discovery cohort. Rather than using new phenotypic data, the later analysis identified candidate immune exposures from TCR beta sequences and from how often those sequences occurred across donors. Donor age, sex, ethnicity and CMV serostatus were collected together with the repertoire data. Along with the approximately 650-subject first cohort, a separate validation cohort of about 110 different subjects was used. A later analysis re-analyzed previously published TCR beta repertoires from 650 to 800 donors and added high-resolution HLA genotyping to study TCR occurrence patterns. About 280 gigabases of sequencing data and around 90 million unique TCR sequences made up an early release that covered over 550 HLA-typed donors. To decide whether each TCR beta V gene segment behaved as functional or pseudogenic, an earlier analysis of fewer than 750 of the donors relied on high-throughput TCR beta sequencing. Of the 398 genotyped donors, 75% to 85% were placed in the genetic ancestry cluster associated with self-reported Caucasian donors. Among under 450 genotyped donors of the cohort, an average of about 240,000 unique TCR beta nucleotide sequences were sequenced per donor, roughly 20% of them non-productive. The study used immunosequencing to profile the T cell repertoires of approximately 650 subjects and linked those repertoires to cytomegalovirus serostatus. Class I and class II HLA loci were covered by the typing at four-digit resolution. The number of donors typed differed by locus, with 629-630 for A, B, C, DRB1 and DQB1, around 500 for DQA1, under 610 for DPA1, and some 440 for DPB1. The paper as a whole reports these results and caveats: In a later analysis, HLA-associated TCR beta chains showed more clonal expansion and lower generation probabilities than non-associated chains that were equally common. In an earlier analysis of about 600 of the donors, most TCR beta V segments appeared in productive rearrangements about 90% or about 30% of the time, broadly matching IMGT annotations. Most TCR sequences were seen in very few donors, while some public TCRs were found in many individuals. This cohort had only TCR beta chains sequenced, and the lack of alpha or paired-chain data limited which features could be detected. HLA typing was unavailable for some donors at each locus, so association tests used only the typed subset. Immune exposure information for the cohort was limited to CMV serostatus. The classifier was reported to diagnose cytomegalovirus status with high specificity and sensitivity in both the original cohort and the validation cohort. Roughly uniform sequencing depth across donors was assumed in presence/absence analyses, although this assumption may not hold. A few of the identified cytomegalovirus-associated TCR beta chains were confirmed in vitro to be specific for cytomegalovirus antigens. Assigning TCR associations to individual alleles was difficult when HLA alleles, especially DR and DQ, strongly co-occurred. In the study, about 150 TCR beta chains were listed as associated with cytomegalovirus. According to a later analysis, parvovirus B19, influenza, CMV and Epstein-Barr virus appeared linked to several top co-occurrence clusters. A later analysis associated about 17,000 TCR beta sequences with specific HLA alleles at a false discovery rate of 0.05. A group of highly shared sequence variants was considered likely to be a technical artifact of the sequencing pipeline. An association between a missense DCLRE1C variant and V-gene and J-gene trimming of TCR beta chains was found in a later genetic analysis and replicated in an independent cohort. A further reported finding was that TCR beta sequences accurately predicted the HLA-A and HLA-B alleles for most subjects in the first cohort. It was suggested by the authors that the approach could potentially be generalized to other disease states and immunological phenotypes. In a later analysis, most CMV-associated TCR beta chains were found to appear HLA-restricted, with HLA associations seemingly driven largely by CMV exposure. Because the 87-base-pair reads could not distinguish some IMGT-functional V segments, including TRBV6-2 and TRBV6-3, those segments were excluded. Linkage disequilibrium might explain the correlated functional status among segregating V segments, but an unknown experimental factor could not be excluded. In a later analysis, the rate of TCR association differed among HLA loci, with DRB1 alleles having the most associated TCRs and HLA-C alleles having the fewest. Because counts were too low, more than 15 rarely observed V segments, including chromosome 9 orphons, were left out of the earlier analysis of about 500 of the donors. In a later genetic analysis, fewer N-insertions in productive TCRs were reported among donors in an Asian-associated ancestry cluster than the roughly 670-donor mean.

The cohort comprised more than 550 healthy bone marrow donors. At the time of sampling, every cohort member was nominally healthy, though immune exposures that went unrecorded were likely present. The donor was CMV seropositive and belonged to the group of 270 or so seropositive cohort members. A peripheral blood sample was provided by each donor, and peripheral blood mononuclear cells were used for TCR beta sequencing. The Qiagen DNeasy Blood Extraction Kit was used to extract genomic DNA from the blood cell samples. Libraries came from the immunoSEQ multiplex PCR assay. The multiplex PCR relied on a mix of 60 forward primers for TCR Vbeta segments and 13 reverse primers for TCR Jbeta segments. A multiplex PCR assay on genomic DNA amplified the CDR3 region of rearranged TCR beta genes. On the Illumina HiSeq System, the amplified TCR beta libraries were sequenced as 87-base-pair reads. The source study handled its data this way. Across the 700 or so repertoires, a later analysis counted roughly 77 million unique TCR beta chains, 9.5 million to 12 million of which were shared by at least two donors. To remove PCR and sequencing errors, raw reads were error-corrected and collapsed into unique sequences using a nearest-neighbor algorithm that merged closely related sequences. CDR3 sequences were aligned to IMGT reference sequences to assign V, D and J gene segments. For a sequence to be retained, a match of at least six nucleotides was required to both a V gene segment and a J gene segment. Rearrangements were called productive when the CDR3 lacked stop codons and stayed in frame with V and J; all others were non-productive. Following IMGT convention, CDR3 was defined as the stretch from the second conserved V-encoded cysteine up to the conserved J-encoded phenylalanine. The earlier analysis of about 590 of the donors excluded sequences that lacked an unambiguous match to a single V gene segment. An earlier analysis of fewer than 750 of the donors called V segments functional above 56.7% productive rearrangements and segregating when the between-donor standard deviation exceeded 5%. A statistical classification framework was built for diagnosing cytomegalovirus status from the catalog of TCR beta chain sequences. In a later analysis, V and J genes were assigned by comparing TCR nucleotide sequences against IMGT/GENE-DB human TR gene sequences. A later analysis assigned CDR3 sequences and most-parsimonious VDJ recombination scenarios with the TCRdist pipeline. In a later analysis, each TCR beta chain was defined by its CDR3 amino acid sequence together with its V-gene family, and reads without a unique V-gene family were excluded. A later analysis removed 550 to 700 highly shared, low-generation-probability nucleotide sequences to deal with suspected cross-contamination and a sequencing artifact. A later analysis calculated a clonal expansion index for each public chain from normalized within-repertoire ranks of inferred template counts. Generation probabilities in a later analysis came from a VDJ recombination model fitted to out-of-frame rearrangements, and those results were checked against IGoR. A later analysis scored TCR-TCR, TCR-HLA and TCR-CMV co-occurrence with hypergeometric tests, applying a repertoire-size bias correction to TCR pairs. A later analysis estimated false discovery rates by permuting HLA or CMV assignments 20 times. In a later analysis, co-occurring TCRs were grouped using DBSCAN, and TCRdist sequence similarity was added for clustering within HLA-allele-positive subsets. Repertoires with fewer than 30,000 or more than 120,000 public chains were left out of co-occurrence clustering, as were roughly five repertoires with anomalous nucleotide sharing. The immuneACCESS repertoire file appears here via TCRdb, limited to in-frame rearrangements. These files lack a portion of the clones; in checked studies, under half of the deficit traces to unresolved V genes, and the cause of the others is not known. The D gene and trimming were derived from the DNA, and the V and J assignments and clone size from that table. The sample data list 150,000 or so clones, and 80% of these were observed just once. Together, the top ten hold roughly 13% of the sample.

Turning to this clone: Its binding antigen is unknown. Within one base of it there is no much larger clone, and no base qualities were kept. The identical CDR3 is also encoded by other nucleotide sequences in the sample.

From the germline V gene (reference sequence), CDR1 is PRHDT and CDR2 is FYEKMQ. Measured from the cysteine to the phenylalanine, the CDR3 is 13 residues long. Of the read, only the CDR3 DNA is kept; its 39 bases are in frame from base 1. Ends trimmed: V by 3 bases, J by 7 bases; bases unmatched to a gene: 5. Recombination linked TRBV13 to TRBJ2-7; the central 8 bases match TRBD1. This sequence was found in a man aged 25 to 40 in good health and CMV-seropositive. The specimen was PBMCs. The CDR3 region: CASSLGTGGEQYF. The DNA sequence follows: TGTGCCAGCAGCTTGGGGACAGGCGGAGAGCAGTACTTC.